The clone carrying this TCR beta chain was observed a handful of times. Its antigen is currently unknown. A much larger clone lies a single base off, so this may be a read error. These data come from a study of breast tumors, draining lymph nodes, adjacent tissues. The study, taken as a whole, reports: Tumor TCR diversity was below lymph nodes but above nontumor tissue. Most tumor T cells seemingly derive from lymph node, then expand in tumor.

Axillary draining lymph nodes of breast cancer patients supplied the node samples. From the multiplex PCR reads, TCRdb called clonotypes with MiXCR, one entry per CDR3 protein. The sample has approximately 180,000 distinct CDR3 sequences; 33% are singletons. This receptor was obtained from a female donor with breast cancer. Some clones in this sample may be carry-over from other donors' samples. The sample consisted of axillary lymph node tissue.

The CDR3 coding sequence is TGCAGTGCTGGGACAGGGGGCGGCAATCCGCCCCAGCATTTT. Its translation: CSAGTGGGNPPQHF. The V gene is TRBV20-1, the J gene TRBJ1-5, with TRBD1 matching over 12 bases. Germline assignment: CDR1 DFQATT and CDR2 SNEGSKA (reference sequence). The CDR3 covers 14 residues.